This T cell receptor (beta chain) was recorded in a study of radiotherapy plus CTLA-4 blockade in lung cancer. Study-wide findings and caveats: Early clonal dynamics of blood T cells, together with interferon-beta, were reported as the best response predictor. Radiotherapy plus ipilimumab was followed by expansion in blood of tumor-derived TCR clones.

Turning to this clone: As yet, its antigen is unknown.

Germline loops: CDR1 LNHDA, CDR2 SQIVND (reference sequence). The CDR3 has 14 amino acids. V was trimmed by 4 bases and J by 8 bases, leaving 17 bases between them. Profiled with immunoSEQ multiplex PCR; TCRdb holds only in-frame clones, not every one. Seen here are just under 60,000 clones, about 80% observed once, and the top ten hold 3% to 4%. The study gave focal radiation plus ipilimumab CTLA-4 blockade to patients with chemo-refractory metastatic non-small-cell lung cancer. The receptor was isolated from a human donor with non-small cell lung cancer who had a partial response to radiotherapy plus ipilimumab. The sample in question was peripheral blood, obtained from a patient treated with radiotherapy plus ipilimumab. This chain links TRBV19 with TRBJ1-2; TRBD1 is a possible D gene (6 bases). CDR3 loop: CASSSGQFPSGYTF. The DNA for the CDR3 is TGTGCCAGTAGTAGCGGACAGTTTCCGTCGGGCTACACCTTC.